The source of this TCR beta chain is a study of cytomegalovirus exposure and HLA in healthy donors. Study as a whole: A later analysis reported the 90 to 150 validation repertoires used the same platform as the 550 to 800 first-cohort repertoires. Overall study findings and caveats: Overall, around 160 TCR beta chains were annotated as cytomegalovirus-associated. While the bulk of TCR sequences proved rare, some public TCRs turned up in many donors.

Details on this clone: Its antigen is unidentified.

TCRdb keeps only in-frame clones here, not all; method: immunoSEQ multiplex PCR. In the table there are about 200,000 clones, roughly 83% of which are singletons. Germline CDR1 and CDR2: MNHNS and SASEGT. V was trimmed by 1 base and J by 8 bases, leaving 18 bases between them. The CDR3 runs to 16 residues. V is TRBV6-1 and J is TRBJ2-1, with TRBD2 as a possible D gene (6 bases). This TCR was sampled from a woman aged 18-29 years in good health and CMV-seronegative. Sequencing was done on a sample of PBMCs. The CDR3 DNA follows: TGTGCCAGCAGTGAAGTACGGAGGGCCCTCGACGATGAGCAGTTCTTC. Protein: CASSEVRRALDDEQFF.